This TCR beta chain stems from a study of blood T cell repertoires in COVID-19. The CDR3 is 18 residues long, ends included. The protocol was immunoSEQ multiplex PCR, while the TCRdb copy is restricted to in-frame clones and leaves out a portion. The sample yields fewer than 300,000 clones, around 88% seen once. On this clone itself: Because the CDR3's place on the DNA is in doubt, the DNA is left out and the CDR3 is given as listed by TCRdb.

This chain links TRBV12-1 with TRBJ2-7; TRBD1 reflects the table's D call only, with no check against the DNA. TRBV12-1 is a known pseudogene. This clonotype originated in a woman in her 40s with acute COVID-19. The sequenced sample was PBMCs or T cells enriched from blood (not recorded which). This chain's CDR3 is CASSFVASGTGKSYEQYV.